These T cell receptor beta chains were read from a single sample in a study of breast tumors, draining lymph nodes, adjacent tissues. MiXCR was run by TCRdb on the multiplex PCR reads, yielding one entry per CDR3 protein. This sample yields about 200,000 distinct CDR3 sequences, of which roughly 31% are seen a single time; 4.3% belongs to the top ten. The sample was axillary lymph node tissue. These receptors came from a female donor with breast cancer. Some clones in this sample may be carry-over from other donors' samples. Both conserved end residues are part of each CDR3. D genes are given only for firm matches. Clone size is given for some rows only: seen once, a few or many times, or a class if the clone is expanded.

clone_size j_call d_call v_call cdr3_nt cdr3_aa
few TRBJ2-3 NA TRBV28 TGTGCCAGCAGTTTTTATGAGGGAACTAGCACAGATACGCAGTATTTT CASSFYEGTSTDTQYF
many TRBJ2-3 NA TRBV20-1 TGCAGTGCTGCGATTTATAGCACAGATACGCAGTATTTT CSAAIYSTDTQYF
few TRBJ2-1 TRBD2 TRBV20-1 TGCAGTGCTGGGTCTAGCGGACCTTACACTGAGCAGTTCTTC CSAGSSGPYTEQFF
NA TRBJ2-5 NA TRBV7-8 TGTGCCAGCAGCTTAGGACTCCGTCGGGAAGAGACCCGGCACTTC CASSLGLRREETRHF
many TRBJ2-1 NA TRBV19 TGTGCCAGTAGTATCGGGGGAGAAAGGTACAATGAGCAGTTCTTC CASSIGGERYNEQFF
many TRBJ2-7 TRBD2 TRBV6-6 TGTGCCAGCACCGGACTAGCGGGGGTGTACGAGCAGTACTTC CASTGLAGVYEQYF
many TRBJ2-1 NA TRBV6-2/TRBV6-3 TGTGCCAGCAGGGGCTATTGGTCCGAGTTCTTC CASRGYWSEFF
NA TRBJ2-3 TRBD2 TRBV7-9 TGTGCCAGCAGACCCTACAGGGCCCGAGGACTAGCGGGGGCTCACACAGATACGCAGTATTTT CASRPYRARGLAGAHTDTQYF
many TRBJ2-3 TRBD2 TRBV5-1 TGCGCCAGCAGCTTGGGGGGACTAGCGGCCACAGATACGCAGTATTTT CASSLGGLAATDTQYF
NA TRBJ1-4 TRBD1 TRBV12-3/TRBV12-4 TGTGCCAGCAGTGTGCAGGGGGCGGCTAATGAAAAACTGTTTTTT CASSVQGAANEKLFF
NA TRBJ2-3 NA TRBV11-3 TGTGCCAGCAGCGCCCGAGGGGCCCAGTACAATGAGCAGTATTTT CASSARGAQYNEQYF
many TRBJ2-5 TRBD2 TRBV11-2 TGTGCCAGCAGCGTACTAGCGGGAACCCCCGGAGAGACCCAGTACTTC CASSVLAGTPGETQYF
NA TRBJ2-5 NA TRBV12-3/TRBV12-4 TGTGCCAGCAGTATACAGGGAGAAGGAGAGACCCAGTACTTC CASSIQGEGETQYF
NA TRBJ2-5 TRBD2 TRBV4-2 TGTGCCAGCAGCCAAGGGGTAGCGGGAGCAAAAGAGACCCAGTACTTC CASSQGVAGAKETQYF
NA TRBJ1-1 NA TRBV7-8 TGTGCCAGCAGTTACAGCGGGGGAAACACTGAAGCTTTCTTT CASSYSGGNTEAFF
many TRBJ2-5 TRBD2 TRBV7-8 TGTGCCAGCAGGGATAGCGGGGGGGCAAGGGGGGAGACCCAGTACTTC CASRDSGGARGETQYF
NA TRBJ2-5 TRBD1 TRBV5-1 TGCGCCAGCAGGGGCCGGGACAGGGAGACCCCGTACTTC CASRGRDRETPYF
many TRBJ2-3 TRBD2 TRBV2 TGTGCCAGCAGTGAAGCCCGGGGACTAGCGGGGGGGCCGTCAGATACGCAGTATTTT CASSEARGLAGGPSDTQYF
many TRBJ1-4 NA TRBV7-9 TGTGCCAGCAGCTTAACAGGAAAGAGTAATGAAAAACTGTTTTTT CASSLTGKSNEKLFF
many TRBJ2-7 NA TRBV7-2 TGTGCCAGCAGCTTAACCCTGCAACTTAGGGTTCCCACGGCCAGAGCAATGTGGGAGCAGTACTTC CASSLTLQLRVPTARAMWEQYF
many TRBJ1-6 NA TRBV20-1 TGCAGTGCTAGGGCCAATTATAATTCACCCCTCCACTTT CSARANYNSPLHF
NA TRBJ2-5 NA TRBV6-2/TRBV6-3 TGTGCCAGCGGTCTCCCGGGAGAGACCCAGTACTTC CASGLPGETQYF
many TRBJ1-5 NA TRBV7-9 TGTGCCAGCAGCTTAGCGGGCGAGGGTAATCAGCCCCAGCATTTT CASSLAGEGNQPQHF
NA TRBJ1-1 TRBD1 TRBV9 TGTGCCAGCAGCTTCTCAGGGGGGGCTGAAGCTTTCTTT CASSFSGGAEAFF
many TRBJ1-4 NA TRBV5-1 TGCGCCAGCAGCCCAGACCCACCCGCCCCCGATGAAAAACTGTTTTTT CASSPDPPAPDEKLFF
many TRBJ2-3 TRBD2 TRBV24-1 TGTGCCACCGAGAGCGGGGGGGCATTGGCAGATACGCAGTATTTT CATESGGALADTQYF
many TRBJ1-2 NA TRBV20-1 TGCAGTGCTATCCAAAGTCGAGGAGAAGGCTATGGCTACACCTTC CSAIQSRGEGYGYTF
few TRBJ2-5 NA TRBV6-2/TRBV6-3 TGTGCCAGCATTGGTATCGGGTACCAAGAGACCCAGTACTTC CASIGIGYQETQYF
few TRBJ2-3 NA TRBV28 TGTGCCAGCAGTTTTAGGGCATATAAGTCAGATACGCAGTATTTT CASSFRAYKSDTQYF
many TRBJ1-5 NA TRBV19 TGTGCCAGTAGTACCCCCCCTCAGGGTTTCCAGCCCCAGCATTTT CASSTPPQGFQPQHF
many TRBJ1-5 NA TRBV12-3/TRBV12-4 TGTGCCAGCGGGGGTAATCAGCCCCAGCATTTT CASGGNQPQHF
NA TRBJ2-1 TRBD1 TRBV5-1 TGCGCCAGCAGCTTGGGCCAGGGGGCGAGGGGGAGGTTTAAGCAGCTCTTC CASSLGQGARGRFKQLF
NA TRBJ1-5 NA TRBV20-1 TGCAGTGCAAAGTCATATAGCAATCAGCCCCAGCATTTT CSAKSYSNQPQHF
many TRBJ2-1 NA TRBV19 TGTGCCAGTAGTGACCGAGGTGGGGACCCCACCTACAATGAGCAGTTCTTC CASSDRGGDPTYNEQFF
many TRBJ1-2 TRBD1 TRBV24-1 TGTGCCACCAGTGAGACAGGGACAGCCTATGGCTACACCTTC CATSETGTAYGYTF
NA TRBJ2-1 NA TRBV27 TGTGCCAGCAGTACGTATAGCTCCTACAATGAGCAGTTCTTC CASSTYSSYNEQFF
NA TRBJ1-5 NA TRBV6-2/TRBV6-3 TGTGCCAGCAGTTACTTGGGTCGCAATCAGCCCCAGCATTTT CASSYLGRNQPQHF
many TRBJ2-5 NA TRBV14 TGTGCCAGCGCCAGAGCGGGTGGGGAGACCCAGTACTTC CASARAGGETQYF
many TRBJ1-6 TRBD1 TRBV19 TGTGCCAGTAGTATCGGGGACAGCAATTCACCCCTCCACTTT CASSIGDSNSPLHF
many TRBJ2-1 NA TRBV4-2 TGTGCCAGCAGCCAGGCCGGGACTGCCTACAATGAGCAGTTCTTC CASSQAGTAYNEQFF
few TRBJ1-1 NA TRBV20-1 TGCAGTGCTAGAGATACAAGGTCCGCCGGTACTGAAGCTTTCTTT CSARDTRSAGTEAFF
few TRBJ1-5 TRBD1 TRBV5-1 TGCGCCAGCAGCACTTGGACAGGGGGTGGGAAAAGCAATCAGCCCCAGCATTTT CASSTWTGGGKSNQPQHF
many TRBJ1-5 NA TRBV2 TGTGCCAGCAGCCTCGGGACATTAAGCAATCAGCCCCAGCATTTT CASSLGTLSNQPQHF
few TRBJ1-1 NA TRBV5-5 TGTGCCAGCAGCTTGGGTACTCATGAGGGGGTCACTGAAGCTTTCTTT CASSLGTHEGVTEAFF
NA TRBJ2-5 TRBD2 TRBV20-1 TGCAGTGCTGGGGGAGGGTCGGGAGTAGGGAGCCAGTACTTC CSAGGGSGVGSQYF
many TRBJ2-3 TRBD1 TRBV4-3 TGCGCCAGCAGCCCCGGGGACAGGGGGCAGGCAGATACGCAGTATTTT CASSPGDRGQADTQYF
many TRBJ2-3 NA TRBV28 TGTGCCAGCGGCAAGCGGGCCACAGATACGCAGTATTTT CASGKRATDTQYF
many TRBJ2-5 TRBD2 TRBV2 TGTGCCAGCAGTGACAGGGGACTAGCGGGCATCCAAGAGACCCAGTACTTC CASSDRGLAGIQETQYF
many TRBJ2-3 TRBD1 TRBV12-3/TRBV12-4 TGTGCCAGCAGTTGGACAGGGGATGGGACAGATACGCAGTATTTT CASSWTGDGTDTQYF
many TRBJ2-5 NA TRBV6-2/TRBV6-3 TGTGCCAGCAGCCGGCCTCTAGCACAAGAGACCCAGTACTTC CASSRPLAQETQYF